Listed here are 31 T cell receptor beta chains from one sample, sequenced in a study of T cell clonality in common variable immunodeficiency (dated by TCRdb to the mid-2010s). Receptors were amplified or captured by the immunoSEQ multiplex PCR assay. In TCRdb, the immuneACCESS table is reduced to in-frame sequences with V and J assigned. These tables do not hold every clone; where another copy was compared, an unresolved V gene accounts for under half, and the others remain unexplained. The sample has about 33,000 clones on record, with no singletons. Of the sample, about 6.1% falls within the top ten clones. The antigens these receptors bind are not known. Overall study outcomes, separate from this receptor: CVID TCRbeta sequences reportedly showed fewer deletions and N-nucleotide insertions and lacked highly modified clones with 13 or more V deletions.

Sample: peripheral blood mononuclear cells. The receptors come from a human donor with common variable immunodeficiency.

This clone has at least ten counts. The read stops 3 residues short of the end of the CDR3; the missing end is completed from the germline J gene. V and J are TRBV19 and TRBJ2-5; D is uncertain. V lost 6 bases, J lost 5 bases, and 7 bases lay in between. This CDR3 region has 11 residues. Germline V lookup: CDR1 LNHDA, CDR2 SQIVND (reference sequence). CDR3 DNA, as far as it was read: TGTGCCAGTAGATATGGCGAGACC. Protein product: CASRYGET. The whole CDR3 protein reads CASRYGETQYF.

This clone was seen repeatedly, ten times or more. The sequence runs out 3 residues before the end of the CDR3; the remainder is reconstructed from the germline J gene. The V call is TRBV5-1, the J call TRBJ2-5, with D possibly matching TRBD1 (7 bases). Looked up from germline, CDR1 is SGHRS and CDR2 is YFSETQ. Between the trimmed V and J ends, which lost 0 bases and 4 bases, there was a span of 31 bases. This CDR3 contains 21 residues. CDR3 bases read: TGCGCCAGCAGCTTGGGACGTGCGGGATTTTGGGACAGTTATGACGGAGAGACC. It specifies CASSLGRAGFWDSYDGET. The full CDR3 sequence reads CASSLGRAGFWDSYDGETQYF.

About this clone: The CDR3 end lies 3 residues beyond the end of the read and is filled in from the germline J gene. The chain recombines TRBV19 with TRBJ1-5, with 8 bases aligning to TRBD1. Germline CDR1 is LNHDA and CDR2 is SQIVND (reference sequence). J was trimmed by 0 bases and V by 4 bases; bases with no gene match: 8. The CDR3 runs 17 residues. The CDR3 protein is CASSTGQGQYSNQPQHF. Incomplete CDR3 DNA: TGTGCCAGTAGTACCGGACAGGGCCAATATAGCAATCAGCCC.

This clone was recorded a few times. The sequence runs out 3 residues before the end of the CDR3; the remainder is reconstructed from the germline J gene. The rearrangement links TRBV7-9 to TRBJ2-7, with D possibly being TRBD2 (6 bases). This CDR3 region has 14 residues. In germline, CDR1 is SEHNR, CDR2 FQNEAQ (reference sequence). V lost 6 bases and J 3 bases, leaving 15 bases between the germline ends. The chain's CDR3 is CASSPGGGLYEQYF. Incomplete CDR3 DNA: TGTGCCAGCAGTCCCGGTGGGGGACTCTACGAG.

There are a few counts of this clone. The covered CDR3 bases are TGTGCCAGCAGCCCCCCCTCGCGGGGGGGCCATGAG. This codes for CASSPPSRGGHE. The whole CDR3 sequence reads CASSPPSRGGHEQFF. This sequence joins TRBV7-9 and TRBJ2-1; 9 bases map to TRBD2. The read stops 3 residues short of the end of the CDR3; the missing end is completed from the germline J gene. The CDR3 extends over 15 amino acids. The ends lost 5 bases at V and 8 bases at J; junction bases unmatched: 10. Germline V gene sequence: CDR1 SEHNR, CDR2 FQNEAQ (reference sequence). The whole variable domain, remainder taken from reference TRBV7-9 and TRBJ2-1, is DTGVSQNPRHKITKRGQNVTFRCDPISEHNRLYWYRQTLGQGPEFLTYFQNEAQLEKSRLLSDRFSAERPKGSFSTLEIQRTEQGDSAMYLCASSPPSRGGHEQFFGPGTRLTVL.

This clone showed up just a few times. Read coverage stops 3 residues before the CDR3 terminus; the germline J gene supplies the remainder. J is TRBJ2-7 and V is TRBV6-1; 7 bases align to TRBD1. Germline CDR1 is MNHNS and CDR2 is SASEGT. CDR3 length equals 15 residues. The V segment lost 4 bases and the J segment 4 bases; nucleotides outside the gene matches: 10. The CDR3 loop is CASSVDRQVVYEQYF. The sequenced part of the CDR3 DNA is TGTGCCAGCAGTGTGGACAGGCAAGTGGTGTACGAG.

The sample holds many counts of this clone. Sequencing ends 3 residues short of the CDR3 end; the germline J gene provides the rest. V gene TRBV11-2 combines with J gene TRBJ2-3; the D gene is possibly TRBD1 (6 bases). Trimming pared 4 bases from V and 6 bases from J, leaving 14 bases between. The CDR3 runs 14 residues. CDR1 SGHAT and CDR2 FQNNGV come from the germline V gene. The part of the CDR3 DNA that was read is TGTGCCAGCAGCTACCTTCAGGGGACCGATACG. Translating it yields CASSYLQGTDT. The complete CDR3 protein is CASSYLQGTDTQYF.

This clone was detected many times. Coverage ceases 3 residues before the CDR3 finishes, and the germline J gene fills in the end. Other DNA sequences within the sample encode an identical CDR3. The V gene is TRBV20-1, the J gene TRBJ2-5, with a tentative D call TRBD1 (6 bases). The CDR3 is 12 residues long. The germline CDR1 and CDR2 sequences are DFQATT and SNEGSKA (reference sequence). The CDR3 here is CSARVRGNTQYF. The CDR3 bases that were read are TGCAGTGCTAGAGTCAGGGGTAACACC.

This clone was counted between two and nine times. Read coverage stops 3 residues before the CDR3 terminus; the germline J gene supplies the remainder. The V call is TRBV6-2 or TRBV6-3, the J call TRBJ2-7; 7 positions agree with TRBD2. Germline V gene sequence: CDR1 MNHEY, CDR2 SVGEGT. V shed 2 bases and J 0 bases; nucleotides not matched to a gene: 4. CDR3 length: 15 residues. The CDR3 sequence is CASSYQAGYSYEQYF. Incomplete CDR3 DNA: TGTGCCAGCAGTTACCAAGCGGGGTACTCCTACGAG.

This clone was detected a few times. The read finishes 3 residues shy of the CDR3 end, and the germline J gene is used to complete it. Other DNA sequences within the sample encode an identical CDR3. The chain carries TRBV7-6 and TRBJ1-5, with 8 bases matching TRBD1. The germline gives CDR1 SGHVS, CDR2 FNYEAQ. The CDR3 consists of 13 residues. The ends lost 7 bases at V and 7 bases at J; junction bases unmatched: 6. The sequenced CDR3 bases are TGTGCCAGCACGACAGGGGAGGGGCAGCCC. Translated: CASTTGEGQP. The entire CDR3 protein reads CASTTGEGQPQHF.

This clone was counted at least ten times. The read gets to within 3 residues of the CDR3 end, and the germline J gene fills in the rest. The V gene is TRBV2, the J gene TRBJ1-5; 9 bases fit TRBD1. The V segment lost 5 bases and the J segment 7 bases; nucleotides outside the gene matches: 18. Germline V CDR1 and CDR2: SNHLY, FYNNEI. The CDR3 runs to 18 residues. CDR3 protein: CASSSGLTGTGIFQPQHF. CDR3 DNA, as far as it was read: TGTGCCAGCAGTTCCGGTCTTACCGGGACAGGGATTTTCCAGCCC.

In this sample, this clone turned up many times. The read terminates 3 residues before the CDR3 end, so the remaining end is supplied by the germline J gene. The V and J genes are TRBV5-1 and TRBJ1-2, with D unresolved. Germline V gene lookup returns CDR1 SGHRS and CDR2 YFSETQ. This CDR3 comprises 11 residues. V was clipped by 4 bases and J by 3 bases, with 4 bases between them. CDR3 region: CASSTDYGYTF. Incomplete CDR3 DNA: TGCGCCAGCAGCACTGACTATGGC.

Concerning this clone: The read halts 3 residues ahead of the CDR3 end, with the missing end drawn from the germline J gene. V and J are TRBV7-3 and TRBJ1-1; 9 bases map to TRBD1. Germline CDR1 reads SGHTA; CDR2 reads FQGTGA. The CDR3 totals 14 residues. V shed 6 bases and J 3 bases; nucleotides not matched to a gene: 5. Partial CDR3 DNA: TGTGCCAGCAGGATGACAGGGGGGGACACTGAA. Protein: CASRMTGGDTE. The full CDR3 reads CASRMTGGDTEAFF.

A word on this clone: The germline gene is not matched at one end of the junction; a read error may be the cause. The read ends 3 residues early relative to the CDR3; the germline J gene fills the gap. V is TRBV7-7 and J is TRBJ2-5; a possible D gene is TRBD1 (5 bases). The CDR3 has 16 residues. The germline V gene has CDR1 SSHAT and CDR2 FNYEAQ (reference sequence). The CDR3 sequence is CASSVHRYQDGETQYF. CDR3 bases read: TGTGCTAGCAGCGTCCACAGGTACCAAGATGGAGAGACC.

For this clone: With the read ending 3 residues before the CDR3 end, the germline J gene is used to fill in that end. This chain joins TRBV6-1 and TRBJ2-3; D possibly corresponds to TRBD1 (5 bases). CDR3 length: 12 amino acids. Germline V CDR1 and CDR2: MNHNS, SASEGT. V lost 4 bases and J lost 6, with 8 bases in between. Here the CDR3 reads CASSVRVDTQYF. Partial CDR3 DNA: TGTGCCAGCAGTGTCAGGGTTGATACG.

As for this clone: The CDR3 end falls 3 residues outside the read, so it is completed with the germline J gene. This chain joins TRBV20-1 and TRBJ2-1; TRBD2 matches at 12 bases. Germline V gene sequence: CDR1 DFQATT, CDR2 SNEGSKA (reference sequence). This CDR3 region has 14 residues. The trim removed 6 bases at V and 4 bases at J, leaving 4 bases unmatched. The sequenced CDR3 bases are TGCAGTGCGGCTAGCGGGGGGGCGTACAATGAG. The encoded protein is CSAASGGAYNE. The whole CDR3 protein is CSAASGGAYNEQFF.

This clone has at least ten counts. CDR3 sequence reads: CASSYLLGAGSTDTQYF. The sequenced part of the CDR3 DNA is TGTGCCAGCAGTTACCTTCTCGGGGCGGGGAGCACAGATACG. J is TRBJ2-3 and V is TRBV6-2 or TRBV6-3; TRBD2 might be the D (6 bases). The sequenced fragment ends 3 residues before the CDR3 boundary, so the rest is inferred from the germline J gene. V dropped 2 bases and J dropped 0 bases, with 15 bases sitting between them. The CDR3 runs 17 residues. The germline V gene encodes CDR1 MNHEY and CDR2 SVGEGT.

As regards this clone: From the germline J gene comes the end of the CDR3, since the read stops 3 residues before it. V and J are TRBV7-6 and TRBJ2-3; D is possibly TRBD1 (5 bases). The germline CDR1 and CDR2 sequences are SGHVS and FNYEAQ. The CDR3 totals 18 residues. The ends were cut back, 6 bases at V and 0 bases at J, with 22 bases in the middle. Incomplete CDR3 DNA: TGTGCCAGCAGTCCCCTCGGATGGGGCGTTACTAGCACAGATACG. It translates to CASSPLGWGVTSTDT. In full, the CDR3 is CASSPLGWGVTSTDTQYF.

Note on this clone: The sequenced fragment ends 3 residues before the CDR3 boundary, so the rest is inferred from the germline J gene. J is TRBJ2-7 and V is TRBV19; D gene unclear. The ends were cut back, 5 bases at V and 1 base at J, with 12 bases in the middle. The CDR3 is 14 amino acids. The germline V gene has CDR1 LNHDA and CDR2 SQIVND (reference sequence). The covered CDR3 bases are TGTGCCAGTAGTGAGGTGCCCGGGTCCTACGAG. As protein: CASSEVPGSYE. The CDR3 in full is CASSEVPGSYEQYF.

With respect to this clone: The CDR3 end falls 3 residues outside the read, so it is completed with the germline J gene. The chain employs TRBV25-1 and TRBJ2-5; the match to TRBD2 covers 8 bases. The CDR3 loop spans 13 amino acids. J gave up 5 bases and V 8 bases, and 7 bases lay outside the gene matches. The germline CDR1 and CDR2 sequences are MGHDK and SYGVNS. CDR3 loop: CASRLANEETQYF. Partial CDR3 DNA: TGTGCCAGCCGACTAGCGAACGAGGAGACC.

This clone was observed at least ten times. The read ends 3 residues early relative to the CDR3; the germline J gene fills the gap. V usage is TRBV3-1 (or the pseudogene TRBV3-2) and J usage is TRBJ2-2; no reliable D call. Germline loops: CDR1 LGHDT, CDR2 YNNKEL (reference sequence). The CDR3 sequence is 13 residues long. V lost 2 bases and J lost 4, with 5 bases in between. Incomplete CDR3 DNA: TGTGCCAGCAGCCAACCAGTCACCGGGGAG. Protein sequence: CASSQPVTGE. The whole CDR3 sequence is CASSQPVTGELFF.

This clone was seen ten or more times. The read comes to an end 3 residues before the CDR3 does, leaving the germline J gene to fill in the end. The chain uses TRBV7-9 and TRBJ2-3, with D maybe TRBD1 (6 bases). CDR1 is SEHNR and CDR2 is FQNEAQ in the germline V gene (reference sequence). The CDR3 is 14 amino acids. With 1 base removed from V and 2 bases from J, the gap between germline ends came to 7 bases. The CDR3 reads CASSLDRATDTQYF. Partial CDR3 DNA: TGTGCCAGCAGCTTAGACAGGGCCACAGATACG.

In regard to this clone: The DNA ends 3 residues before the CDR3 does, and the rest of the CDR3 is filled in from the germline J gene. The chain links TRBV20-1 to TRBJ2-1, with D perhaps matching TRBD1 (5 bases). The CDR3 consists of 15 residues. Germline V lookup: CDR1 DFQATT, CDR2 SNEGSKA (reference sequence). Trimming shortened V by 1 base and J by 1 base, and 11 bases separated the two germline ends. The CDR3 DNA, read in part, is TGCAGTGCTAGAGTAGGGGTACTTTCCTACAATGAG. Its protein product is CSARVGVLSYNE. The whole CDR3 sequence reads CSARVGVLSYNEQFF.

In this sample, this clone turned up a few times. The CDR3 extends 3 residues past the end of the read, so its final part is completed from the germline J gene. The V call is TRBV7-3, the J call TRBJ2-1; 10 bases match TRBD2. Germline V gene lookup returns CDR1 SGHTA and CDR2 FQGTGA. This CDR3 has 15 amino acids. J was trimmed by 4 bases and V by 5 bases; bases with no gene match: 5. Incomplete CDR3 DNA: TGTGCCAGCAGCCCGGGACTAGCGTTTTACAATGAG. It codes for CASSPGLAFYNE. The CDR3 as a whole reads CASSPGLAFYNEQFF.

This clone was found many times. Coverage ceases 3 residues before the CDR3 finishes, and the germline J gene fills in the end. The gene calls are TRBV11-2 and TRBJ2-3; TRBD2 matches at 8 bases. Germline CDR1 and CDR2: SGHAT and FQNNGV. This CDR3 region has 15 residues. Trimming cost V 1 base and J 6 bases; bases outside gene matches: 6. The CDR3 protein is CASSLVGLAGDTQYF. CDR3 DNA, as far as it was read: TGTGCCAGCAGCTTAGTAGGACTAGCTGGTGATACG.

Only a few counts were recorded for this clone. The DNA ends 3 residues before the CDR3 does, and the rest of the CDR3 is filled in from the germline J gene. The genes are TRBV30 and TRBJ1-2; D gene ambiguous. CDR3 size: 14 residues. Germline CDR1 reads GTSNPN; CDR2 reads SVGIG (reference sequence). Trimming pared 3 bases from V and 2 bases from J, leaving 13 bases between. The covered CDR3 bases are TGTGCCTGGAGCAGGTTTGGTGAAAACTATGGC. Its translation is CAWSRFGENYG. The entire CDR3 protein is CAWSRFGENYGYTF.

This clone has a count of ten or more. The read finishes 3 residues shy of the CDR3 end, and the germline J gene is used to complete it. The chain carries TRBV2 and TRBJ2-3; 11 nucleotides agree with TRBD2. V lost 6 bases to trimming and J lost 4 bases; unmatched junction nucleotides: 3. Germline assignment: CDR1 SNHLY and CDR2 FYNNEI. This CDR3 region has 14 residues. Here the CDR3 reads CASRRGLAADTQYF. The sequenced CDR3 bases are TGTGCCAGCAGGAGGGGACTAGCGGCAGATACG.

This clone was observed many times. The read stops 3 residues short of the end of the CDR3; the missing end is completed from the germline J gene. This sequence joins TRBV30 and TRBJ2-2, with D maybe TRBD2 (6 bases). This CDR3 comprises 13 residues. Trimming left V 3 bases short and J 8 bases short, with 13 bases between. CDR1 is GTSNPN and CDR2 is SVGIG in the germline V gene (reference sequence). The CDR3 here is CAWSDEGRGELFF. The sequenced CDR3 bases are TGTGCCTGGAGCGACGAGGGGAGGGGGGAG.

By share of the sample, this clone is medium-sized. The sequence runs out 3 residues before the end of the CDR3; the remainder is reconstructed from the germline J gene. J is TRBJ1-1 and V is TRBV6-2 or TRBV6-3; D remains ambiguous. Trimming removed 6 bases from V and 2 bases from J, with 16 bases in between. CDR3 size: 15 residues. Per the germline V gene, CDR1 is MNHEY and CDR2 is SVGEGT. CDR3 DNA, as far as it was read: TGTGCCAGCAGAGCGGGCCCCCATCTCAACACTGAA. Translating it yields CASRAGPHLNTE. The entire CDR3 reads CASRAGPHLNTEAFF.

This clone was detected only a few times. The CDR3 end lies 3 residues beyond the end of the read and is filled in from the germline J gene. The V call is TRBV7-6, the J call TRBJ2-5; D unresolved. In germline, CDR1 is SGHVS, CDR2 FNYEAQ. V was clipped by 0 bases and J by 2 bases, with 4 bases between them. CDR3 length: 13 amino acids. The sequenced CDR3 bases are TGTGCCAGCAGCTTAGCTCCTCAAGAGACC. Amino acids: CASSLAPQET. The entire CDR3 protein is CASSLAPQETQYF.

Of note for this clone: From the germline J gene comes the end of the CDR3, since the read stops 3 residues before it. The V gene is TRBV7-9, the J gene TRBJ1-3; 7 bases are a match to TRBD1. The CDR3 sequence is 15 residues long. Losses at the gene ends were 0 bases for V and 2 bases for J; bases not matched to a gene: 1. Per germline, CDR1 SEHNR and CDR2 FQNEAQ (reference sequence). The CDR3 here is CASSLAGTAGNTIYF. The covered CDR3 bases are TGTGCCAGCAGCTTAGCCGGGACAGCTGGAAACACC.